Following are 17 T cell receptor beta chains from one sample sequenced in a study of naive and memory T cell subsets. An equimolar mix of two oligonucleotides served as the beta constant-region primer for TRBC1 and TRBC2. Four rounds of PCR amplified the ligated cDNA using nested alpha and beta constant-region primers plus SP2. TCRdb reprocessed the UMI-ligation and nested PCR reads with MiXCR, giving one entry per CDR3 protein. The top ten clones hold less than 1% of a sample with about 120,000 distinct CDR3 sequences, roughly 36% of them seen once. The sample comprised central memory CD4+ T cells from blood. The receptors here all came from a human donor in good health.

This clonotype was recorded a few times. The V and J genes are TRBV12-3 or TRBV12-4 and TRBJ1-5, with 9 bases lining up with TRBD1. Trimming cost V 5 bases and J 6 bases; bases outside gene matches: 8. The CDR3 spans 15 residues. For the CDR3, the DNA is TGTGCCAGCAGTCCCCACAGGGGGCGCAGTCAGCCCCAGCATTTT. Encoded protein: CASSPHRGRSQPQHF.

There are many counts of this clonotype. V gene TRBV20-1 combines with J gene TRBJ2-1, with TRBD1 as a possible D gene (5 bases). Germline values: CDR1 DFQATT, CDR2 SNEGSKA (reference sequence). Trimming took off 2 bases at V and 1 base at J, with 12 bases between the two ends. The length of the CDR3 is 15 residues. The CDR3, as DNA: TGCAGTGCTAGACAGGGATCCCAATCCTACAATGAGCAGTTCTTC. This sequence encodes CSARQGSQSYNEQFF.

This clonotype was detected only a few times. The genes are TRBV5-1 and TRBJ2-7; D may correspond to TRBD1 or TRBD2 (5 bases each). The CDR3 is 15 residues long. Trimming pared 3 bases from V and 2 bases from J, leaving 15 bases between. The germline CDR1 and CDR2 sequences are SGHRS and YFSETQ. CDR3 residues: CASSWTRDPTYEQYF. DNA for the CDR3: TGCGCCAGCAGCTGGACCCGGGACCCCACCTACGAGCAGTACTTC.

The V and J genes are TRBV10-3 and TRBJ2-3, with no clear D. The V end was cut by 5 bases, the J end by 1 base, with 10 bases between. CDR3 size: 14 residues. Germline CDR1 reads ENHRY; CDR2 reads SYGVKD. CDR3 sequence: CAISPAAGTDTQYF. In nucleotides, the CDR3 is TGTGCCATCAGTCCCGCGGCTGGCACAGATACGCAGTATTTT.

This sequence joins TRBV20-1 and TRBJ1-2; D is possibly TRBD1 (6 bases). Germline V gene data show CDR1 as DFQATT and CDR2 as SNEGSKA (reference sequence). The CDR3 is 13 amino acids. Trimming took 3 bases from V and 7 from J, leaving 15 bases between them. The CDR3 loop is CSARDSQSRGYTF. The CDR3 DNA reads as TGCAGTGCTAGGGACAGCCAATCCCGTGGCTACACCTTC.

The chain links TRBV28 to TRBJ2-5; weak D call: TRBD2 (7 bases). Germline V gene data show CDR1 as MDHEN and CDR2 as SYDVKM. V lost 7 bases to trimming and J lost 5 bases, with 17 bases between them. The CDR3 runs 14 residues. The chain's CDR3 is CASTSTGGWETQYF. In DNA form, the CDR3 reads TGTGCCAGCACATCAACGGGGGGCTGGGAGACCCAGTACTTC.

This clonotype came up a few times. The rearrangement joins TRBV6-5 to TRBJ1-1, with a possible D match to TRBD1 (6 bases). Germline lookup yields CDR1 MNHEY and CDR2 SVGAGI. The germline V and J ends were trimmed by 7 bases and 1 base, with 10 bases remaining between them. The CDR3 length is 13 residues. The chain's CDR3 is CASIQGGNTEAFF. Written as DNA, the CDR3 is TGTGCCAGCATACAGGGCGGGAACACTGAAGCTTTCTTT.

This clonotype was recorded a few times. This chain uses TRBV18 with TRBJ2-7; 9 bases fit TRBD2. The V segment lost 3 bases and the J segment 3 bases; nucleotides outside the gene matches: 3. The CDR3 is 14 amino acids. The germline CDR1 and CDR2 sequences are KGHSH and LQKENI. The CDR3 reads CASSPNSGGYEQYF. The DNA of the CDR3 is TGTGCCAGCTCACCGAATAGCGGGGGCTACGAGCAGTACTTC.

The chain recombines TRBV20-1 with TRBJ2-7; no reliable D call. Per the germline V gene, CDR1 is DFQATT and CDR2 is SNEGSKA (reference sequence). The CDR3 sequence is 12 residues long. V was shortened by 3 bases and J by 4 bases, with 10 bases between the two germline ends. CDR3 residues: CSASQDLYEQYF. DNA of the CDR3: TGCAGTGCTAGCCAGGACCTGTACGAGCAGTACTTC.

The chain recombines TRBV5-3 with TRBJ2-1; 9 bases fit TRBD2. TRBV5-3 is sorted into the ORF group, with uncertain function. This CDR3 comprises 15 residues. Unmatched junction bases numbered 7, after V lost 2 bases and J lost 7 bases. The DNA for the CDR3 is TGTGCCAGAAGCTTTTATCGCGGGAGGGAAAATGAGCAGTTCTTC. Encoded protein: CARSFYRGRENEQFF.

This rearrangement joins TRBV28 to TRBJ1-3, with D possibly being TRBD1 (6 bases). In germline, CDR1 is MDHEN, CDR2 SYDVKM. V shed 9 bases and J shed 4 bases, with 19 bases lying between them. This CDR3 region has 15 residues. CDR3 amino acids: CASTQGGVRGNTIYF. The CDR3 nucleotides read TGTGCCAGTACACAGGGCGGCGTGCGAGGAAACACCATATATTTT.

This clonotype has more than one count but fewer than ten. This chain connects TRBV2 to TRBJ2-1, with a tentative D call TRBD2 (6 bases). In germline, CDR1 is SNHLY, CDR2 FYNNEI. The CDR3 extends over 16 amino acids. V shed 4 bases and J shed 4 bases, with 17 bases lying between them. In nucleotides, the CDR3 is TGTGCCAGCAGTGTTCGGGGGAAAAGGGCTTACAATGAGCAGTTCTTC. Translated: CASSVRGKRAYNEQFF. Variable domain in full (rest from reference TRBV2 and TRBJ2-1): EPEVTQTPSHQVTQMGQEVILRCVPISNHLYFYWYRQILGQKVEFLVSFYNNEISEKSEIFDDQFSVERPDGSNFTLKIRSTKLEDSAMYFCASSVRGKRAYNEQFFGPGTRLTVL.

This clonotype was recorded at least ten times. The chain is built from TRBV20-1 and TRBJ2-1, with 13 nucleotides matching TRBD2. CDR1 is DFQATT and CDR2 is SNEGSKA in the germline V gene (reference sequence). Germline trimming cut 5 bases from V and 10 bases from J; bases unmatched to any gene: 5. The CDR3 extends over 13 amino acids. The DNA of the CDR3 is TGCAGTGCTGAACTAGCGGGAGGGGGGGAGCAGTTCTTC. It yields the protein CSAELAGGGEQFF.

This rearrangement joins TRBV29-1 to TRBJ1-1; TRBD1 agrees at 8 bases. CDR3 size: 13 residues. Per the germline V gene, CDR1 is SQVTM and CDR2 is ANQGSEA. Trimming took 5 bases from V and 5 from J; bases not matched to a gene: 7. The CDR3 loop is CSVSATGETEAFF. CDR3 in DNA: TGCAGCGTTTCGGCGACAGGGGAGACTGAAGCTTTCTTT.

This clonotype has a single count. CDR3 in DNA: TGTGCCAGCCGGGACAGCAATCAGCCCCAGCATTTT. Its translation is CASRDSNQPQHF. This rearrangement joins TRBV28 to TRBJ1-5, with D perhaps matching TRBD1 (5 bases). Per the germline V gene, CDR1 is MDHEN and CDR2 is SYDVKM. This CDR3 is built from 12 residues. V was trimmed by 8 bases and J by 1 base, leaving 6 bases between them.

This clonotype came up a few times. The V and J genes are TRBV7-2 and TRBJ2-2; a possible D gene is TRBD2 (5 bases). From germline, CDR1 is SGHTA and CDR2 FQGNSA. This CDR3 has 15 amino acids. V was clipped by 1 base and J by 4 bases, with 10 bases between them. CDR3 nucleotide sequence: TGTGCCAGCAGCTTAGAGCGGTGGAGCACCGGGGAGCTGTTTTTT. Amino acid sequence: CASSLERWSTGELFF. Together with reference TRBV7-2 and TRBJ2-2, the CDR3 gives the full variable domain: GAGVSQSPSNKVTEKGKDVELRCDPISGHTALYWYRQSLGQGLEFLIYFQGNSAPDKSGLPSDRFSAERTGGSVSTLTIQRTQQEDSAVYLCASSLERWSTGELFFGEGSRLTVL.

The chain recombines TRBV27 with TRBJ2-1; tentative D call: TRBD2 (5 bases). In germline, CDR1 is MNHEY, CDR2 SMNVEV (reference sequence). The CDR3 spans 13 residues. With 7 bases removed from V and 7 bases from J, the gap between germline ends came to 14 bases. The chain's CDR3 is CASTSRGQNEQFF. In DNA, the CDR3 is TGTGCCAGCACCTCCCGCGGGCAGAATGAGCAGTTCTTC.